A single sample is the source of the 25 T cell receptor beta chains below, sequenced in a study of blood T cell repertoires in COVID-19. Generated by immunoSEQ multiplex PCR, the TCRdb table keeps only in-frame clones and is missing some. The sample lists hundreds of thousands of clones, 88% occurring once. Sequencing input: peripheral blood. These receptors were collected from a woman in her seventies with COVID-19, enrolled during active disease.

The V and J genes are TRBV5-1 and TRBJ1-1, with TRBD1 as a possible D gene (5 bases). The CDR3 loop spans 16 amino acids. Trimming pared 1 base from V and 1 base from J, leaving 14 bases between. Germline CDR1 is SGHRS and CDR2 is YFSETQ. The CDR3 DNA sequence: TGCGCCAGCAGCTTGAGATCAGGGAAAGGGAACACTGAAGCTTTCTTT. Translated: CASSLRSGKGNTEAFF.

This clone occurred once. J is TRBJ2-1 and V is TRBV7-2; 10 bases map to TRBD1. CDR3 length: 14 residues. J was trimmed by 6 bases and V by 4 bases; bases with no gene match: 3. CDR1 is SGHTA, CDR2 FQGNSA, per germline. CDR3 region: CASSSRQGANEQFF. The CDR3 DNA follows: TGTGCCAGCAGCTCCAGACAGGGGGCCAATGAGCAGTTCTTC.

This clone was seen only a few times. The J gene is TRBJ2-1, the V gene TRBV28; tentative D call: TRBD2 (5 bases). There are 12 residues in the CDR3. CDR1 MDHEN and CDR2 SYDVKM come from the germline V gene. The V end was cut by 5 bases, the J end by 7 bases, with 9 bases between. The CDR3 loop is CASSERGNEQFF. CDR3 in DNA: TGTGCCAGCAGTGAAAGAGGGAATGAGCAGTTCTTC.

The V and J genes are TRBV30 and TRBJ2-1; 8 bases align to TRBD1. J lost 3 bases, V lost 0 bases, and 4 bases had no gene match. Germline CDR1 and CDR2: GTSNPN and SVGIG (reference sequence). The CDR3 spans 15 residues. As DNA, the CDR3 is TGTGCCTGGAGTGTACGACAGGGGTACTACAATGAGCAGTTCTTC. Residues: CAWSVRQGYYNEQFF.

In the case of this clone: Other nucleotide sequences from this sample produce the same CDR3. The chain has TRBV18 and TRBJ2-5, with 10 positions matching TRBD1. This CDR3 region has 14 residues. Trimming took 3 bases from V and 5 from J; bases not matched to a gene: 3. The germline V gene has CDR1 KGHSH and CDR2 LQKENI. The CDR3 DNA sequence: TGTGCCAGCTCACCCCCGGGACAGGGGGAGACCCAGTACTTC. It translates to CASSPPGQGETQYF.

The gene calls are TRBV7-9 and TRBJ1-2; possible D gene TRBD1, 6 bases. This CDR3 has 13 residues. Looked up from germline, CDR1 is SEHNR and CDR2 is FQNEAQ (reference sequence). The germline V and J ends were trimmed by 8 bases and 1 base, with 11 bases remaining between them. The CDR3 region has the DNA TGTGCCAGCGTTGGGGGCCTTAACTATGGCTACACCTTC. Translating it yields CASVGGLNYGYTF.

A remark on this clone: The sample carries other DNA sequences with the same CDR3. The chain carries TRBV28 and TRBJ1-2; tentatively, D is TRBD1 (5 bases). Germline V gene lookup returns CDR1 MDHEN and CDR2 SYDVKM. V lost 6 bases, J lost 2 bases, and 10 bases lay in between. The CDR3 is 13 residues long. CDR3 region: CASSPSGNYGYTF. The CDR3 DNA is TGTGCCAGCAGCCCTTCAGGGAACTATGGCTACACCTTC.

V is TRBV4-3 and J is TRBJ2-7; D might be TRBD1 (6 bases). This CDR3 has 13 amino acids. Trimming removed 4 bases from V and 1 base from J, with 8 bases in between. Germline CDR1 LGHNA, CDR2 YSLEER. CDR3 loop: CASSPRGSYEQYF. CDR3 sequence (DNA): TGCGCCAGCAGCCCCAGGGGTTCCTACGAGCAGTACTTC.

A single count supports this clone. The V gene is TRBV4-2, the J gene TRBJ2-2; D unclear. V gave up 0 bases and J gave up 5 bases, with 7 bases separating them. Germline V gene sequence: CDR1 LGHNA, CDR2 YNFKEQ. The CDR3 loop spans 14 amino acids. The CDR3 spells CASSQEILTGELFF. The CDR3 region has the DNA TGTGCCAGCAGCCAAGAGATACTTACCGGGGAGCTGTTTTTT.

The chain carries TRBV5-4 and TRBJ1-2; TRBD1 matches at 7 bases. This CDR3 contains 12 residues. Germline CDR1 reads SGHNT; CDR2 reads YYREEE (reference sequence). The V and J ends lost 4 bases and 3 bases, in that order; junction bases with no gene match: 0. The CDR3 DNA reads as TGTGCCAGCAGCGACAGGGACTATGGCTACACCTTC. As protein: CASSDRDYGYTF.

V usage is TRBV9 and J usage is TRBJ2-3; 10 bases map to TRBD1. The germline V gene encodes CDR1 SGDLS and CDR2 YYNGEE. The CDR3 loop spans 14 amino acids. V lost 4 bases to trimming and J lost 3 bases; unmatched junction nucleotides: 2. The DNA for the CDR3 is TGTGCCAGCAGCACGGGACAGGGGACAGATACGCAGTATTTT. This sequence encodes CASSTGQGTDTQYF.

This chain links TRBV10-2 with TRBJ1-5; D is uncertain. CDR3 size: 14 residues. The germline V and J ends were trimmed by 7 bases and 1 base, with 11 bases remaining between them. Germline V CDR1 and CDR2: WSHSY, SAAADI. The CDR3 bases are TGCGCCAGCACCCCAGGAGGCAGCAATCAGCCCCAGCATTTT. As protein: CASTPGGSNQPQHF.

The chain recombines TRBV7-2 with TRBJ1-3; no clear D gene. The germline CDR1 and CDR2 sequences are SGHTA and FQGNSA. This CDR3 has 14 amino acids. Trimming cost V 1 base and J 6 bases, with 10 bases left between them. The CDR3 reads CASSLGQALNTIYF. CDR3 nucleotide sequence: TGTGCCAGCAGCTTAGGGCAGGCACTAAACACCATATATTTT.

In this sample, this clone turned up a few times. The chain links TRBV7-6 to TRBJ2-7; D unresolved. V gave up 1 base and J gave up 6 bases, with 10 bases separating them. Germline V lookup: CDR1 SGHVS, CDR2 FNYEAQ. This CDR3 is built from 13 residues. The CDR3 bases are TGTGCCAGCAGCTTAGAGCCTCGTGGCGAGCAGTACTTC. This sequence encodes CASSLEPRGEQYF.

The chain couples TRBV5-1 to TRBJ2-3; 12 positions match TRBD2. The germline CDR1 and CDR2 sequences are SGHRS and YFSETQ. V trimming: 6 bases; J trimming: 3 bases; junction bases outside the gene matches: 8. There are 16 residues in the CDR3. As DNA, the CDR3 is TGCGCCAGCACCCAGGACCTAGCGGGGGGGACAGATACGCAGTATTTT. This sequence encodes CASTQDLAGGTDTQYF.

CDR3 DNA sequence: TGTGCCTGGAGTACTCTACAGGGTCAGACTGAAGCTTTCTTT. Encoded protein: CAWSTLQGQTEAFF. This rearrangement joins TRBV30 to TRBJ1-1, with D maybe TRBD1 (6 bases). The CDR3 totals 14 residues. V lost 2 bases to trimming and J lost 5 bases, with 15 bases between them. The germline CDR1 and CDR2 sequences are GTSNPN and SVGIG (reference sequence).

V and J are TRBV7-9 and TRBJ2-7; 7 nucleotides match TRBD1. The germline V gene encodes CDR1 SEHNR and CDR2 FQNEAQ (reference sequence). There are 13 residues in the CDR3. Losses at the gene ends were 4 bases for V and 2 bases for J; bases not matched to a gene: 2. The CDR3 loop is CASSSGQTYEQYF. CDR3 in DNA: TGTGCCAGCAGCTCGGGACAGACCTACGAGCAGTACTTC.

The chain uses TRBV7-2 and TRBJ2-5; 10 bases agree with TRBD2. The length of the CDR3 is 17 residues. The V gene's germline CDR1 is SGHTA and CDR2 FQGNSA. V lost 2 bases and J lost 7; bases outside the gene matches: 13. The CDR3 reads CASSLSASGSLRRTQYF. CDR3 coding DNA: TGTGCCAGCAGCTTATCGGCTAGCGGGAGTCTCAGGCGGACCCAGTACTTC.

V gene TRBV10-2 combines with J gene TRBJ2-1; D possibly corresponds to TRBD1 (5 bases). Germline V lookup: CDR1 WSHSY, CDR2 SAAADI. V shed 8 bases and J shed 0 bases, with 11 bases lying between them. The CDR3 contains 14 residues. The CDR3 nucleotides read TGCGCCAGCGTAGGGGCTAGCTCCTACAATGAGCAGTTCTTC. Translated: CASVGASSYNEQFF.

The V and J genes are TRBV19 and TRBJ2-1, with D possibly TRBD1 on 5 matching bases. The ends were cut back, 3 bases at V and 2 bases at J, with 14 bases in the middle. There are 16 residues in the CDR3. Germline V gene lookup returns CDR1 LNHDA and CDR2 SQIVND (reference sequence). CDR3 in amino acids: CASSIRYDSTYNEQFF. The CDR3, as DNA: TGTGCCAGTAGTATTAGGTATGACAGCACCTACAATGAGCAGTTCTTC.

The chain couples TRBV6-5 to TRBJ1-1; TRBD1 might be the D (6 bases). The CDR3 extends over 14 amino acids. With 8 bases removed from V and 1 base from J, the gap between germline ends came to 14 bases. The germline CDR1 and CDR2 sequences are MNHEY and SVGAGI. The CDR3 sequence: CASYDRRENTEAFF. CDR3 nucleotide sequence: TGTGCCAGCTACGACAGGAGAGAGAACACTGAAGCTTTCTTT.

V is TRBV9 and J is TRBJ2-3; 7 positions agree with TRBD2. Losses at the gene ends were 3 bases for V and 1 base for J; bases not matched to a gene: 2. Germline-derived CDR1 and CDR2 are SGDLS and YYNGEE. This CDR3 has 14 residues. The DNA for the CDR3 is TGTGCCAGCAGCGATCTAGCGGGCACAGATACGCAGTATTTT. This sequence encodes CASSDLAGTDTQYF.

This chain connects TRBV24-1 to TRBJ2-2, with 8 positions matching TRBD1. The length of the CDR3 is 16 residues. V trimming: 1 base; J trimming: 5 bases; junction bases outside the gene matches: 5. The germline V gene has CDR1 KGHDR and CDR2 SFDVKD. The CDR3 DNA sequence: TGTGCCACCAGTGATTTCCGCAGGGGGCGGACCGGGGAGCTGTTTTTT. Protein product: CATSDFRRGRTGELFF.

V is TRBV9 and J is TRBJ1-2; 10 bases are a match to TRBD1. From germline, CDR1 is SGDLS and CDR2 YYNGEE. The CDR3 extends over 17 amino acids. V dropped 1 base and J dropped 7; count of bases not matched to a gene: 13. The chain's CDR3 is CASSVHAPGQGMGGYTF. In nucleotides, the CDR3 is TGTGCCAGCAGCGTACACGCCCCGGGACAGGGGATGGGTGGCTACACCTTC. Filled out from reference TRBV9 and TRBJ1-2, the complete variable domain reads DSGVTQTPKHLITATGQRVTLRCSPRSGDLSVYWYQQSLDQGLQFLIQYYNGEERAKGNILERFSAQQFPDLHSELNLSSLELGDSALYFCASSVHAPGQGMGGYTFGSGTRLTVV.

This sequence joins TRBV29-1 and TRBJ1-1; a possible D gene is TRBD1 (5 bases). Germline V gene sequence: CDR1 SQVTM, CDR2 ANQGSEA. V dropped 4 bases and J dropped 6 bases, with 12 bases sitting between them. The CDR3 is made up of 12 amino acids. The CDR3 DNA follows: TGCAGCGTTGTTCAGGGTAATTCTGAAGCTTTCTTT. Protein sequence: CSVVQGNSEAFF.